The table lists the clone carrying this T cell receptor (beta chain) with many counts. Time point indicated: pre-sensitization, week 0. As to treatment: therapeutic diphenylcyclopropenone sensitization with weekly scalp DPC. MiXCR, run by TCRdb on the RACE reads, gives a single entry per CDR3 protein. The sample lists 300,000 to 450,000 distinct CDR3 sequences; 5.5% were seen once. This specimen comes from a study of human T cells and chemical hapten exposure. Deletions cut 7 bases from V and 6 bases from J, with 12 bases between. Germline CDR1 reads LNHDA; CDR2 reads SQIVND (reference sequence). The CDR3 consists of 13 residues.

Sequencing was performed on whole blood, taken in connection with sensitization to the hapten diphenylcyclopropenone (DPC). The J gene is TRBJ2-2, the V gene TRBV19; D is undetermined. This receptor was taken from a woman between 18 and 29 years old with alopecia areata. Some clones in this sample may be carry-over from other donors' samples. The CDR3 spells CASIGDSAGELFF. In DNA form, the CDR3 reads TGTGCCAGTATCGGAGATTCGGCCGGGGAGCTGTTTTTT.